These 32 T cell receptor beta chains originate from one sample sequenced in a study of blood T cell repertoires in COVID-19. The method was immunoSEQ multiplex PCR; TCRdb's version includes in-frame clones alone and lacks a portion of them. Counted here are about 89,000 clones, 75% to 90% occurring once; the ten biggest clones make up about 16%. The sample comprised peripheral blood. The receptors come from a male donor with acute or convalescent COVID-19.

The chain is built from TRBV5-1 and TRBJ2-3; 10 bases line up with TRBD1. CDR1 is SGHRS, CDR2 YFSETQ, per germline. The CDR3 loop spans 16 amino acids. V gave up 4 bases and J gave up 3 bases; unmatched junction bases: 8. In DNA, the CDR3 is TGCGCCAGCAGCCCCGGGACAGGGGTTAGAACAGATACGCAGTATTTT. It codes for CASSPGTGVRTDTQYF.

This clone was counted only a few times. The chain links TRBV4-1 to TRBJ2-5; the D gene is possibly TRBD1 (6 bases). V was pared by 1 base and J by 5 bases, with 14 bases between. The CDR3 sequence is 15 residues long. In germline, CDR1 is MGHRA, CDR2 YSYEKL. This CDR3 is CASSQGQVPSETQYF. CDR3 DNA sequence: TGCGCCAGCAGCCAAGGACAGGTCCCCTCGGAGACCCAGTACTTC.

This clone has a single count. The chain links TRBV9 to TRBJ2-7; tentatively, D is TRBD1 (6 bases). Germline V gene lookup returns CDR1 SGDLS and CDR2 YYNGEE. The CDR3 contains 13 residues. The germline V and J ends were trimmed by 6 bases and 6 bases, with 16 bases remaining between them. CDR3 sequence (DNA): TGTGCCAGCAACCCGGTAGGGGGTGGCGAGCAGTACTTC. It yields the protein CASNPVGGGEQYF. The entire variable domain, with the rest obtained from reference TRBV9 and TRBJ2-7, is as follows: DSGVTQTPKHLITATGQRVTLRCSPRSGDLSVYWYQQSLDQGLQFLIQYYNGEERAKGNILERFSAQQFPDLHSELNLSSLELGDSALYFCASNPVGGGEQYFGPGTRLTVT.

The chain employs TRBV21-1 and TRBJ1-6. TRBV21-1 is tagged as a pseudogene. The CDR3 consists of 18 residues. CDR3 sequence: CASSWGVDGSSYNSPLHF. CDR3 nucleotide sequence: TGTGCCAGCAGCTGGGGGGTCGACGGGAGCTCCTATAATTCACCCCTCCACTTT.

V gene TRBV6-5 combines with J gene TRBJ2-7; no firm D call. The V gene lost 8 bases and the J gene lost 2 bases, with 16 bases spanning the gap. There are 14 residues in the CDR3. CDR1 is MNHEY, CDR2 SVGAGI, per germline. This CDR3 is CASHAQGGAYEQYF. CDR3 nucleotides: TGTGCCAGCCACGCTCAAGGCGGTGCCTACGAGCAGTACTTC.

This chain links TRBV30 with TRBJ1-4; D is ambiguous. The germline V gene encodes CDR1 GTSNPN and CDR2 SVGIG (reference sequence). The V end was cut by 3 bases, the J end by 7 bases, with 6 bases between. The CDR3 sequence is 11 residues long. The CDR3: CAWSSGEKLFF. CDR3 bases: TGTGCCTGGAGCTCGGGTGAAAAACTGTTTTTT.

The chain couples TRBV5-4 to TRBJ2-2; the D gene is possibly TRBD2 (6 bases). The CDR3 runs to 16 residues. CDR1 and CDR2 from the germline V gene are SGHNT and YYREEE (reference sequence). The V and J ends lost 0 bases and 3 bases respectively, with 12 bases between them. The CDR3 protein is CASSLGGREDTGELFF. CDR3 bases: TGTGCCAGCAGCTTGGGGGGCAGGGAGGACACCGGGGAGCTGTTTTTT.

V and J are TRBV7-9 and TRBJ2-1, with 9 bases aligning to TRBD1. This CDR3 region has 16 residues. V was pared by 5 bases and J by 0 bases, with 5 bases of the junction left unmatched. Per the germline V gene, CDR1 is SEHNR and CDR2 is FQNEAQ (reference sequence). CDR3 in amino acids: CASSSDRGSSYNEQFF. Here the CDR3 DNA reads TGTGCCAGCAGCAGTGACAGGGGGAGCTCCTACAATGAGCAGTTCTTC.

The V and J genes are TRBV7-3 and TRBJ2-2, with D unclear. Germline-derived CDR1 and CDR2 are SGHTA and FQGTGA. V lost 1 base to trimming and J lost 5 bases, with 8 bases between them. The CDR3 length is 14 residues. CDR3 in amino acids: CASSLIGRTGELFF. The DNA of the CDR3 is TGTGCCAGCAGCTTAATCGGTCGGACCGGGGAGCTGTTTTTT.

V gene TRBV3-1 (or the pseudogene TRBV3-2) combines with J gene TRBJ1-4; TRBD1 matches 7 bases. Germline V lookup: CDR1 LGHDT, CDR2 YNNKEL (reference sequence). Unmatched junction bases numbered 7, after V lost 5 bases and J lost 7 bases. This CDR3 has 14 amino acids. Written as DNA, the CDR3 is TGTGCCAGCAGCAGGGGGCTCCTAGGTGAAAAACTGTTTTTT. As protein: CASSRGLLGEKLFF.

This chain uses TRBV6-5 with TRBJ2-2; tentatively, D is TRBD2 (7 bases). V dropped 7 bases and J dropped 4 bases, with 13 bases sitting between them. CDR3 length: 14 amino acids. Germline V gene data show CDR1 as MNHEY and CDR2 as SVGAGI. CDR3 DNA: TGTGCCAGCATCGTAGGGGGGGGCACCGGGGAGCTGTTTTTT. It specifies CASIVGGGTGELFF.

The V and J genes are TRBV6-2 or TRBV6-3 and TRBJ2-3; TRBD2 agrees at 9 bases. Germline V lookup: CDR1 MNHEY, CDR2 SVGEGT. The junction had 4 bases not matched to a gene; V was cut back by 0 bases and J by 6 bases. The CDR3 contains 15 residues. The CDR3 spells CASSYSAGGPDTQYF. CDR3 nucleotide sequence: TGTGCCAGCAGTTACTCCGCGGGGGGGCCGGATACGCAGTATTTT.

J is TRBJ2-5 and V is TRBV7-8; D perhaps matches TRBD2 (6 bases). The CDR3 sequence is 12 residues long. Germline CDR1 reads SGHVS; CDR2 reads FQNEAQ. Trimming took 6 bases from V and 9 from J, leaving 14 bases between them. CDR3 DNA: TGTGCCAGCAGTGAGGGGCCGGGGGCCCAGTACTTC. This codes for CASSEGPGAQYF.

This sequence joins TRBV19 and TRBJ2-1; TRBD1 matches at 9 bases. Trimming removed 2 bases from V and 4 bases from J; junction bases left unmatched: 3. This CDR3 region has 15 residues. CDR1 and CDR2 from the germline V gene are LNHDA and SQIVND (reference sequence). CDR3 amino acids: CASSIMGQGYNEQFF. CDR3 in DNA: TGTGCCAGTAGTATAATGGGACAGGGATACAATGAGCAGTTCTTC.

This rearrangement joins TRBV19 to TRBJ1-2, with 7 bases identical to TRBD1. CDR3 length: 15 amino acids. Germline assignment: CDR1 LNHDA and CDR2 SQIVND (reference sequence). V trimming: 3 bases; J trimming: 1 base; junction bases outside the gene matches: 5. CDR3 DNA sequence: TGTGCCAGTAGTATGGGGGGACAGCGTAACTATGGCTACACCTTC. This gives the protein CASSMGGQRNYGYTF.

The rearrangement uses TRBV6-7 and TRBJ1-1, with D possibly matching TRBD1 (5 bases). TRBV6-7 is an ORF, with its function uncertain. V was clipped by 6 bases and J by 1 base, with 15 bases between them. The CDR3 has 15 residues. The CDR3 sequence is CASSNPQTANTEAFF. Written as DNA, the CDR3 is TGTGCCAGCAGCAACCCCCAGACAGCGAACACTGAAGCTTTCTTT.

This chain joins TRBV19 and TRBJ2-5, with 7 bases that match TRBD1. The V segment lost 6 bases and the J segment 2 bases; nucleotides outside the gene matches: 9. This CDR3 has 15 amino acids. Germline V gene data show CDR1 as LNHDA and CDR2 as SQIVND (reference sequence). The CDR3 sequence: CASSNRPGQQETQYF. The CDR3 nucleotides read TGTGCCAGTAGCAACCGCCCGGGACAGCAAGAGACCCAGTACTTC.

The genes are TRBV5-1 and TRBJ2-3, with 7 bases identical to TRBD1. The CDR3 spans 13 residues. CDR1 SGHRS and CDR2 YFSETQ come from the germline V gene. After removal of 8 bases from V and 0 bases from J, the junction contained 3 bases not matched to a gene. Here the CDR3 DNA reads TGCGCCAGTAGGGGGCAAAGCACAGATACGCAGTATTTT. Protein: CASRGQSTDTQYF. The entire variable domain, with the rest obtained from reference TRBV5-1 and TRBJ2-3, is as follows: KAGVTQTPRYLIKTRGQQVTLSCSPISGHRSVSWYQQTPGQGLQFLFEYFSETQRNKGNFPGRFSGRQFSNSRSEMNVSTLELGDSALYLCASRGQSTDTQYFGPGTRLTVL.

The chain is built from TRBV7-9 and TRBJ2-1; D might be TRBD2 (6 bases). Germline loops: CDR1 SEHNR, CDR2 FQNEAQ (reference sequence). The CDR3 has 15 residues. V was trimmed by 6 bases and J by 0 bases, leaving 12 bases between them. The chain's CDR3 is CASSLRDFSYNEQFF. The CDR3 DNA sequence: TGTGCCAGCAGTTTACGGGACTTCTCCTACAATGAGCAGTTCTTC.

The gene calls are TRBV20-1 and TRBJ2-3, with TRBD2 identical over 8 bases. V dropped 3 bases and J dropped 0; count of bases not matched to a gene: 11. The germline gives CDR1 DFQATT, CDR2 SNEGSKA (reference sequence). CDR3 size: 17 residues. CDR3 DNA sequence: TGCAGTGCTAGTTTGGCGGGGGGCACCCCTAGCACAGATACGCAGTATTTT. Protein: CSASLAGGTPSTDTQYF.

The chain employs TRBV7-3 and TRBJ1-6; a weak D match, TRBD1 (5 bases). Trimming stripped 5 bases from V and 11 bases from J, with 13 bases between. The CDR3 is 13 amino acids. Germline CDR1 and CDR2: SGHTA and FQGTGA. The CDR3 protein is CASSAGTGAPLHF. Here the CDR3 DNA reads TGTGCCAGCAGCGCGGGGACCGGGGCACCCCTCCACTTT.

The chain has TRBV3-1 (or the pseudogene TRBV3-2) and TRBJ1-5, with TRBD1 matching 8 bases. CDR1 and CDR2 (germline): LGHDT, YNNKEL (reference sequence). The CDR3 length is 15 residues. The V gene end was trimmed by 3 bases and the J gene end by 9 bases; junction bases not matched to a gene: 10. As DNA, the CDR3 is TGTGCCAGCAGCCAGCAAGTGACAGGGGAAGGGCCCCAGCATTTT. It yields the protein CASSQQVTGEGPQHF.

V and J are TRBV6-6 and TRBJ1-1; a possible D gene is TRBD1 (6 bases). The ends were cut back, 6 bases at V and 1 base at J, with 15 bases in the middle. CDR1 and CDR2 (germline): MNHNY, SVGAGI (reference sequence). This CDR3 is built from 15 residues. CDR3 nucleotides: TGTGCCAGCAGGGTACTAGGGGGGGGGAACACTGAAGCTTTCTTT. It codes for CASRVLGGGNTEAFF.

This chain joins TRBV2 and TRBJ2-2; a weak D match, TRBD1 (6 bases). Trimming pared 7 bases from V and 1 base from J, leaving 13 bases between. CDR3 length: 15 amino acids. Germline V lookup: CDR1 SNHLY, CDR2 FYNNEI. This CDR3 reads CASTRTGLNTGELFF. CDR3 bases: TGTGCCAGCACCAGAACAGGGTTGAACACCGGGGAGCTGTTTTTT.

The chain recombines TRBV5-6 with TRBJ1-6, with D possibly being TRBD1 (5 bases). Per germline, CDR1 SGHDT and CDR2 YYEEEE. The ends were cut back, 4 bases at V and 7 bases at J, with 15 bases in the middle. This CDR3 has 15 residues. The CDR3 protein is CASSRGGTDNSPLHF. CDR3 nucleotides: TGTGCCAGCAGCCGCGGCGGGACTGACAATTCACCCCTCCACTTT. The full variable domain, with the rest looked up from reference TRBV5-6 and TRBJ1-6, is DAGVTQSPTHLIKTRGQQVTLRCSPKSGHDTVSWYQQALGQGPQFIFQYYEEEERQRGNFPDRFSGHQFPNYSSELNVNALLLGDSALYLCASSRGGTDNSPLHFGNGTRLTVT.

V usage is TRBV6-5 and J usage is TRBJ1-5; D unresolved. V was pared by 6 bases and J by 0 bases, with 12 bases between. Per the germline V gene, CDR1 is MNHEY and CDR2 is SVGAGI. The CDR3 runs to 15 residues. Written as DNA, the CDR3 is TGTGCCAGCAGCGGTAGCGGGGTTAGCAATCAGCCCCAGCATTTT. This encodes CASSGSGVSNQPQHF.

CDR3 loop: CASSFRVQGTEAFF. As DNA, the CDR3 is TGTGCCAGCAGTTTCAGGGTTCAGGGCACTGAAGCTTTCTTT. The chain is built from TRBV6-5 and TRBJ1-1, with D tentatively TRBD1 (5 bases). The V gene's germline CDR1 is MNHEY and CDR2 SVGAGI. V lost 4 bases and J lost 4, with 13 bases in between. The CDR3 is made up of 14 amino acids.

This clone was seen only a few times. J is TRBJ1-6 and V is TRBV19, with TRBD1 as a possible D gene (5 bases). With 1 base removed from V and 10 bases from J, the gap between germline ends came to 14 bases. Germline V gene lookup returns CDR1 LNHDA and CDR2 SQIVND (reference sequence). The CDR3 contains 15 residues. CDR3 loop: CASSIVGHGPSPLHF. The CDR3, as DNA: TGTGCCAGTAGTATAGTCGGACACGGCCCGTCACCCCTCCACTTT.

The chain employs TRBV19 and TRBJ2-6; no clear D. The CDR3 covers 15 residues. The germline gives CDR1 LNHDA, CDR2 SQIVND (reference sequence). Trimming removed 3 bases at V and 0 bases at J, with 6 bases between. CDR3 protein: CASSITSSGANVLTF. CDR3 in DNA: TGTGCCAGTAGTATCACATCCTCTGGGGCCAACGTCCTGACTTTC.

The chain is built from TRBV6-6 and TRBJ1-5; TRBD1 agrees at 8 bases. V lost 10 bases and J lost 5; bases outside the gene matches: 10. Germline CDR1 is MNHNY and CDR2 is SVGAGI (reference sequence). This CDR3 contains 14 residues. The CDR3 loop is CATRIGQGYQPQHF. The DNA of the CDR3 is TGTGCCACCCGAATAGGACAGGGTTATCAGCCCCAGCATTTT.

The chain couples TRBV27 to TRBJ2-3, with 7 nucleotides matching TRBD1. After removal of 5 bases from V and 0 bases from J, the junction contained 5 bases not matched to a gene. The CDR3 spans 15 residues. Germline V lookup: CDR1 MNHEY, CDR2 SMNVEV (reference sequence). CDR3 in DNA: TGTGCCAGCAGTGGACAGGCGTTAAGCACAGATACGCAGTATTTT. Its protein is CASSGQALSTDTQYF.

The chain uses TRBV18 and TRBJ1-4; D call uncertain. The CDR3 has 18 residues. V was pared by 2 bases and J by 0 bases, with 16 bases between. CDR1 and CDR2 from the germline V gene are KGHSH and LQKENI. The CDR3 DNA reads as TGTGCCAGCTCACCATCGAGGGTCAGGATCTCAACTAATGAAAAACTGTTTTTT. Translating gives CASSPSRVRISTNEKLFF.